This record covers a single T cell receptor (beta chain). The sample is drawn from a study of blood T cell repertoires in COVID-19. The wider study: Samples of COVID-19 (acute and convalescent) were obtained from the United States, Italy and Spain. PBMCs, B-cell-depleted T cells, or T cells were the source of the cDNA or gDNA that made up the material.

In the source study's methods: Estimation of nucleated cell counts was performed using reference gene primer amplification. Clones were read by immunoSEQ multiplex PCR, and TCRdb kept only the in-frame ones, dropping some. D and trimming come from the DNA, and the V and J calls and clone size come from that table. The sample includes about 81,000 clones, about 89% of them seen just once. This sequence was found in a man between 65 and 79 years old with active or convalescent COVID-19. The sequencing sample was made of peripheral blood.

CDR3 loop: CASSPPGLMTQETQYF. CDR3 DNA: TGTGCCAGCTCACCCCCGGGACTCATGACTCAAGAGACCCAGTACTTC. The chain couples TRBV18 to TRBJ2-5; weak D call: TRBD2 (6 bases). The V end was cut by 3 bases, the J end by 2 bases, with 16 bases between. Germline V gene data show CDR1 as KGHSH and CDR2 as LQKENI. The CDR3 has 16 residues.